Shown below are 9 T cell receptor beta chains from a single sample sequenced in a study of tumor-infiltrating lymphocytes in primary liver carcinoma. In addition to blood RNA drawn from unsorted whole blood, germline DNA was extracted. A primer in the constant region served to generate TCR beta cDNA from approximately 450 ng of total RNA. It was through three nested multiplex PCR rounds of slightly modified ARM-PCR that TCR beta libraries arose. Each of the first two PCR rounds ran nine to ten cycles with TRBV1-TRBV30 forward and C-beta reverse primers. TCRdb reprocessed the multiplex PCR reads via MiXCR and lists one record per CDR3 protein. Among almost 200,000 distinct CDR3 sequences, less than 70% were seen once, and the ten largest hold around 7.1%. Material: peripheral blood. These receptors all stem from a woman between 55 and 75 years old with primary liver carcinoma and hepatitis B virus infection.

As to this clonotype: One end of the junction is discordant with germline, which a read error may explain. This sequence joins TRBV7-8 and TRBJ2-3; 10 bases align to TRBD2. CDR1 is SGHVS and CDR2 is FQNEAQ in the germline V gene. This CDR3 spans 14 amino acids. The CDR3 DNA sequence: TGTGCCACCAGATCTAGCGGGAGTGATTATACGCTGTATTTT. This encodes CATRSSGSDYTLYF.

The table lists this clonotype with a count of one. A much larger clone sits a single nucleotide away, making a read error possible. The V and J genes are TRBV10-3 and TRBJ1-6; D is unclear. The CDR3 sequence is 12 residues long. Trimming stripped 8 bases from V and 5 bases from J, with 7 bases between. The V gene's germline CDR1 is ENHRY and CDR2 SYGVKD. This chain's CDR3 is CAIQADNSPLHF. For the CDR3, the DNA is TGTGCCATCCAAGCTGATAATTCACCCCTCCACTTT.

The rearrangement uses TRBV5-1 and TRBJ2-1; perhaps TRBD1 as D (6 bases). In germline, CDR1 is SGHRS, CDR2 YFSETQ. CDR3 length equals 16 residues. V was shortened by 4 bases and J by 0 bases, with 14 bases between the two germline ends. The CDR3 DNA is TGCGCCAGCAGCACCGAAGGGGGTTACTCCTACAATGAGCAGTTCTTC. Protein product: CASSTEGGYSYNEQFF.

Note on this clonotype: Germline and junction disagree at one end, which may indicate a read error. V and J are TRBV5-8 and TRBJ1-1; TRBD1 matches 10 bases. Germline V lookup: CDR1 SGHTS, CDR2 YDEGEE. CDR3 length: 15 residues. The CDR3 DNA follows: TGTGCCAGCCGGGACGTAGGGGACAGGGGCCCTGAGGCTTTCTTT. This encodes CASRDVGDRGPEAFF.

This clonotype was counted many times. The chain has TRBV14 and TRBJ2-7; D could derive from TRBD1 or TRBD2 (5 bases each). Germline loops: CDR1 SGHDN, CDR2 FVKESK. CDR3 length: 14 amino acids. V lost 0 bases, J lost 2 bases, and 8 bases lay in between. The CDR3 nucleotides are TGTGCCAGCAGCCAAGATGAGGGGACCTACGAGCAGTACTTC. Its translation is CASSQDEGTYEQYF. Together with reference TRBV14 and TRBJ2-7, the CDR3 gives the full variable domain: EAGVTQFPSHSVIEKGQTVTLRCDPISGHDNLYWYRRVMGKEIKFLLHFVKESKQDESGMPNNRFLAERTGGTYSTLKVQPAELEDSGVYFCASSQDEGTYEQYFGPGTRLTVT.

A remark on this clonotype: With a much larger clone just one base away, this may be a read error. The chain couples TRBV29-1 to TRBJ2-2; 8 bases are shared with TRBD1. The CDR3 contains 14 residues. Germline CDR1 SQVTM, CDR2 ANQGSEA. CDR3 amino acids: CSVRQGMNAGELFF. CDR3 DNA sequence: TGCAGCGTCCGACAGGGGATGAACGCCGGGGAGCTGTTTTTT.

The chain links TRBV29-1 to TRBJ2-5; no definite D call. Germline CDR1 and CDR2: SQVTM and ANQGSEA. CDR3 length: 13 amino acids. V gave up 4 bases and J gave up 2 bases, with 11 bases separating them. Here the CDR3 reads CSVAAADQETQYF. CDR3 nucleotide sequence: TGCAGCGTTGCCGCGGCAGATCAAGAGACCCAGTACTTC.

As concerns this clonotype: This may be a read error, as it is one base from a much larger clone. The chain recombines TRBV6-2 or TRBV6-3 with TRBJ2-7; D remains unclear. With 6 bases removed from V and 2 bases from J, the gap between germline ends came to 8 bases. This CDR3 region has 12 residues. Germline CDR1 and CDR2: MNHEY and SVGEGT. This CDR3 reads CASSHGAYEQYF. The DNA for the CDR3 is TGTGCCAGCAGCCACGGCGCCTACGAGCAGTACTTC.

In the case of this clonotype: Sequence at one end of the junction differs from germline and may be a read error. The chain's CDR3 is CTSSLVIQISGANVLTF. The CDR3, as DNA: TGTACCAGCAGCTTGGTAATCCAGATCTCTGGGGCCAACGTCCTGACTTTC. The chain carries TRBV5-8 and TRBJ2-6; D remains ambiguous. Germline V gene sequence: CDR1 SGHTS, CDR2 YDEGEE. The CDR3 is 17 residues long.